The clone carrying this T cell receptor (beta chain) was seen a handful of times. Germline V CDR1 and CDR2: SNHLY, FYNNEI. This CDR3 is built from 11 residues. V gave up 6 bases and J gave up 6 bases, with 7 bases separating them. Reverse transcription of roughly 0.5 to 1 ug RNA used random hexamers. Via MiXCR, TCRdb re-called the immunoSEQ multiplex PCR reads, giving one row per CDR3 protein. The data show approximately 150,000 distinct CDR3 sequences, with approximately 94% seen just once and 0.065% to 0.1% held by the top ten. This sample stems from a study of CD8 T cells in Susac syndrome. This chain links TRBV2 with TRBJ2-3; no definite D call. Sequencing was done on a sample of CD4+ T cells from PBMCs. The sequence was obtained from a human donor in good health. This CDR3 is CASSQRDTQYF. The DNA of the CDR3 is TGTGCCAGCAGCCAGCGTGATACGCAGTATTTT.